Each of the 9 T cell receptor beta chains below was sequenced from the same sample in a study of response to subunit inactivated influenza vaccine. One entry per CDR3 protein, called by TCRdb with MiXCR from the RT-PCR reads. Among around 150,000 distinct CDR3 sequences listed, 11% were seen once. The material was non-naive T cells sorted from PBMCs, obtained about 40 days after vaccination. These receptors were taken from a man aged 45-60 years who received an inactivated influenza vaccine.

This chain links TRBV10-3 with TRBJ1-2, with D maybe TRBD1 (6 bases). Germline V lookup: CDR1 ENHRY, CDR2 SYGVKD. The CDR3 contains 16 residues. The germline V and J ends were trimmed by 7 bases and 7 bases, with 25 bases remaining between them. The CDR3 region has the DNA TGTGCCATCACTCCGACAGGAACTGGTCCATACGGTGGCTACACCTTC. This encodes CAITPTGTGPYGGYTF.

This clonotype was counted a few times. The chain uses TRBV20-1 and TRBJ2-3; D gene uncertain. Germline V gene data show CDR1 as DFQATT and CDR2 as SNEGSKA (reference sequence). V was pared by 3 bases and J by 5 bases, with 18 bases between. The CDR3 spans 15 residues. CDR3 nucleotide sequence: TGCAGTGCTAGCCCTCGGAACCTCAATAGAGATACGCAGTATTTT. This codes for CSASPRNLNRDTQYF.

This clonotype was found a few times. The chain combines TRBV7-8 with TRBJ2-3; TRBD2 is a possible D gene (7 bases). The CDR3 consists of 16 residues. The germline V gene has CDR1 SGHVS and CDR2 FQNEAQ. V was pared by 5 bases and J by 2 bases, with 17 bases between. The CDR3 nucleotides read TGTGCCAGCAGCCCCACTAGGGGGGGTTTCACAGATACGCAGTATTTT. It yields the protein CASSPTRGGFTDTQYF.

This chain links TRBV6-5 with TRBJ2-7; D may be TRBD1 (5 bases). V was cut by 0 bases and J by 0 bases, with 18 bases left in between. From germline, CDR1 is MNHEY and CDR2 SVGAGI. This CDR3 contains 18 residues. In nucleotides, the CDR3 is TGTGCCAGCAGTTACTCGAATGACCCGACAGTTTTCTCCTACGAGCAGTACTTC. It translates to CASSYSNDPTVFSYEQYF.

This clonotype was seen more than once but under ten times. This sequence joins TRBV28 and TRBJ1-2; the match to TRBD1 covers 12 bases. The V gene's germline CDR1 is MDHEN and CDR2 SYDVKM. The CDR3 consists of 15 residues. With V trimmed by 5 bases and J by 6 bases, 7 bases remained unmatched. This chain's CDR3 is CASSTGTGGKNGYTF. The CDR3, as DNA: TGTGCCAGCAGTACGGGGACAGGGGGCAAGAATGGCTACACCTTC.

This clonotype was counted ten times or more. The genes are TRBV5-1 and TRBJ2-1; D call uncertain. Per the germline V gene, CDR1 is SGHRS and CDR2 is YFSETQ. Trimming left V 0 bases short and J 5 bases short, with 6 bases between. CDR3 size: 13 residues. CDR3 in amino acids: CASSLAVDNEQFF. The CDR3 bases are TGCGCCAGCAGCTTGGCGGTCGACAATGAGCAGTTCTTC.

The CDR3 DNA follows: TGTGCCAGCTCATCGGGAGGCACAGGGGACAATGAGCAGTTCTTC. Translation: CASSSGGTGDNEQFF. This sequence joins TRBV28 and TRBJ2-1; D may match TRBD1 or TRBD2 (7 bases each). The germline V gene encodes CDR1 MDHEN and CDR2 SYDVKM. The CDR3 totals 15 residues. Trimming stripped 8 bases from V and 5 bases from J, with 19 bases between.

The DNA for the CDR3 is TGTGCCAGCAGCCCGACTAGCGGGGGGGCCTACAATGAGCAGTTCTTC. It encodes CASSPTSGGAYNEQFF. The chain is built from TRBV28 and TRBJ2-1; 14 positions match TRBD2. The CDR3 consists of 16 residues. V lost 6 bases and J lost 2; bases outside the gene matches: 3. Germline CDR1 is MDHEN and CDR2 is SYDVKM.

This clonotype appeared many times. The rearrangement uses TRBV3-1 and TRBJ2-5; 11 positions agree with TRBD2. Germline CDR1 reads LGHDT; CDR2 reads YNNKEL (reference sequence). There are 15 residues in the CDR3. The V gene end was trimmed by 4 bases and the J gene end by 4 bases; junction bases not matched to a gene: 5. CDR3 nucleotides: TGTGCCAGCAGCCCGGCCGGACTAGCGGGAGAGACCCAGTACTTC. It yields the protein CASSPAGLAGETQYF.